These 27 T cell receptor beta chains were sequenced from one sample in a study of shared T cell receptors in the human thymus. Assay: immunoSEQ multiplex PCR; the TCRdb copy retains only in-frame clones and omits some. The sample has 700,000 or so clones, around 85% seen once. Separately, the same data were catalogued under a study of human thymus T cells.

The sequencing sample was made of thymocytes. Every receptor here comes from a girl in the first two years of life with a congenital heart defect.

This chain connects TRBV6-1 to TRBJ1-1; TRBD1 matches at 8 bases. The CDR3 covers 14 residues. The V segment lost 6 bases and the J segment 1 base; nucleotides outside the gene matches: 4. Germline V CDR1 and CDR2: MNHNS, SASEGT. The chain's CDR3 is CASRVTGENTEAFF. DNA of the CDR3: TGTGCCAGCAGGGTGACAGGGGAGAACACTGAAGCTTTCTTT.

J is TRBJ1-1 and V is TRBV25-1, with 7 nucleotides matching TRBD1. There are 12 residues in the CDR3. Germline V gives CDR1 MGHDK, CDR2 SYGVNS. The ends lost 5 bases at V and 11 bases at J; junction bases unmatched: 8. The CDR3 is CASSFRGGQAFF. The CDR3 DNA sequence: TGTGCCAGCAGTTTCCGAGGGGGCCAGGCTTTCTTT.

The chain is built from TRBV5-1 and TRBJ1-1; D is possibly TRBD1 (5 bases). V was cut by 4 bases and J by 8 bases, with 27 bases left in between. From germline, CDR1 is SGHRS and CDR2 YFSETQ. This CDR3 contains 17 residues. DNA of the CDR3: TGCGCCAGCAGCCGCCAGGGAATTGTTTACCCCCCCCCAGAAGCTTTCTTT. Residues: CASSRQGIVYPPPEAFF.

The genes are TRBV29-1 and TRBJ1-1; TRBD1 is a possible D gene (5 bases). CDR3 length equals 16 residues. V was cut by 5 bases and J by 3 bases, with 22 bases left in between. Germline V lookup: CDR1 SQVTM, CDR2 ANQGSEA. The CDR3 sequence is CSVTKPLRELHTEAFF. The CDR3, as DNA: TGCAGCGTTACCAAGCCCCTCAGGGAATTGCACACTGAAGCTTTCTTT.

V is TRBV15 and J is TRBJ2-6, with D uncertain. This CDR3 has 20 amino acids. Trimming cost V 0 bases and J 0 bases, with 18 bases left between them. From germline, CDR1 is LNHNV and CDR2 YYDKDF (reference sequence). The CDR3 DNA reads TGTGCCACCAGCAGAGATTTCTTTCTGGTTGAGTACTCTGGGGCCAACGTCCTGACTTTC. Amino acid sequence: CATSRDFFLVEYSGANVLTF. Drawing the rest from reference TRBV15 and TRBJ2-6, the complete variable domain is DAMVIQNPRYQVTQFGKPVTLSCSQTLNHNVMYWYQQKSSQAPKLLFHYYDKDFNNEADTPDNFQSRRPNTSFCFLDIRSPGLGDTAMYLCATSRDFFLVEYSGANVLTFGAGSRLTVL.

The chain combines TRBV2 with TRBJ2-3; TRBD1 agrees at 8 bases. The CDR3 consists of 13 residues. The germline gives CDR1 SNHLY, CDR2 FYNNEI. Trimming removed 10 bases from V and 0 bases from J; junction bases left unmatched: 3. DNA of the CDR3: TGTGCCACAGGGGGCCTTAGCACAGATACGCAGTATTTT. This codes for CATGGLSTDTQYF.

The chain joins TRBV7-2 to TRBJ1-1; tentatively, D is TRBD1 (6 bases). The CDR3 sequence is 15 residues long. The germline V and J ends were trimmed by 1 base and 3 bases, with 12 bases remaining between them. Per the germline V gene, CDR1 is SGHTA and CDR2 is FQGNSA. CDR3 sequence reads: CASSLEQGRYTEAFF. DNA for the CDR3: TGTGCCAGCAGCTTAGAACAGGGACGATACACTGAAGCTTTCTTT.

The CDR3 DNA follows: TGTGCCAGCAGTCCCCGGGGACAAGATACGCAGTATTTT. Translated, it gives CASSPRGQDTQYF. The chain links TRBV2 to TRBJ2-3; possibly TRBD1 for D (6 bases). From germline, CDR1 is SNHLY and CDR2 FYNNEI. The V end was cut by 5 bases, the J end by 5 bases, with 11 bases between. The CDR3 has 13 residues.

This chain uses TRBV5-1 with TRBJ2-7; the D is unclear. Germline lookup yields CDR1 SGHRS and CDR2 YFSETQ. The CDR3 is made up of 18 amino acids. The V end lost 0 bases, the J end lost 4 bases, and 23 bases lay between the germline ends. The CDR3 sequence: CASSLANGYRRHAYEQYF. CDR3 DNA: TGCGCCAGCAGCTTGGCCAACGGCTACCGGCGACACGCGTACGAGCAGTACTTC. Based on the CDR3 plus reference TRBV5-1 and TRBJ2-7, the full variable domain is KAGVTQTPRYLIKTRGQQVTLSCSPISGHRSVSWYQQTPGQGLQFLFEYFSETQRNKGNFPGRFSGRQFSNSRSEMNVSTLELGDSALYLCASSLANGYRRHAYEQYFGPGTRLTVT.

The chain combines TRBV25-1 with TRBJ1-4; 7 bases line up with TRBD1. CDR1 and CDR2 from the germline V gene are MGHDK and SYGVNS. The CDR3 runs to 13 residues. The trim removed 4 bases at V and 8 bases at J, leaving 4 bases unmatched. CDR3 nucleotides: TGTGCCAGCAGTGGACGGGACAGCGAAAAACTGTTTTTT. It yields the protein CASSGRDSEKLFF.

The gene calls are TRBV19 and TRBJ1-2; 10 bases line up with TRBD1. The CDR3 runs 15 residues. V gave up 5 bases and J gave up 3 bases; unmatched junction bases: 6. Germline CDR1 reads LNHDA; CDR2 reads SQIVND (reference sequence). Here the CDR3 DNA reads TGTGCCAGTAGTCGTCGGACAGGGGGAGACTATGGCTACACCTTC. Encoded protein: CASSRRTGGDYGYTF.

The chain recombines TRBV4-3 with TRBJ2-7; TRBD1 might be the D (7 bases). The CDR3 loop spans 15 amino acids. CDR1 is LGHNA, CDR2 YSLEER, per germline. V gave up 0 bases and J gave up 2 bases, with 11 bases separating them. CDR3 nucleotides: TGCGCCAGCAGCCAAGAAATCAGGGGGGCCTACGAGCAGTACTTC. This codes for CASSQEIRGAYEQYF.

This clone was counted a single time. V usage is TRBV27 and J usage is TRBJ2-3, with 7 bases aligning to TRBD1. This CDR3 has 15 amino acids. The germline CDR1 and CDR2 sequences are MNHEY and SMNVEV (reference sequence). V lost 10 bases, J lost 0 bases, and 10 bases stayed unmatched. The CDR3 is CATKTGQTSTDTQYF. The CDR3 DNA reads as TGTGCCACCAAGACGGGACAGACTAGCACAGATACGCAGTATTTT.

CDR3 in amino acids: CASSLRDRALQETQYF. The CDR3 DNA reads as TGCGCCAGCAGCTTACGCGACAGAGCCCTCCAAGAGACCCAGTACTTC. This chain connects TRBV5-1 to TRBJ2-5, with TRBD1 as a possible D gene (5 bases). Germline lookup yields CDR1 SGHRS and CDR2 YFSETQ. V lost 2 bases, J lost 1 base, and 15 bases lay in between. The CDR3 has 16 amino acids.

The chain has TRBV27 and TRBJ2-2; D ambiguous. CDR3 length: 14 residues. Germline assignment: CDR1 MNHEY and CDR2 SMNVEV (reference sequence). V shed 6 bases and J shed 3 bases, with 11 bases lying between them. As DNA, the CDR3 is TGTGCCAGCAGCAGGTTGATCCACACCGGGGAGCTGTTTTTT. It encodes CASSRLIHTGELFF.

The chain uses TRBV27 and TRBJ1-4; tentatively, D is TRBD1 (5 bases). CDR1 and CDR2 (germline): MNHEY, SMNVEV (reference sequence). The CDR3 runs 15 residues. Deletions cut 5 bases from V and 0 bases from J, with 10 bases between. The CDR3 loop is CASSPGFATNEKLFF. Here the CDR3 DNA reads TGTGCCAGCAGTCCAGGGTTTGCAACTAATGAAAAACTGTTTTTT.

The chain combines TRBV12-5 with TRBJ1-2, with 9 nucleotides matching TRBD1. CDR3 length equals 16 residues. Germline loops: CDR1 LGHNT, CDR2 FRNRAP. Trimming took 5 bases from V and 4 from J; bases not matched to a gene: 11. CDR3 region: CASGLDTTGGCYGYTF. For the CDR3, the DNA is TGTGCTAGTGGTCTCGACACCACAGGGGGCTGCTATGGCTACACCTTC.

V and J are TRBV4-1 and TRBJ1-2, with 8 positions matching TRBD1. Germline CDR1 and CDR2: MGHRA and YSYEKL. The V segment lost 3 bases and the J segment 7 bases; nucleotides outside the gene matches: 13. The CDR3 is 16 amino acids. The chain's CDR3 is CASSQTNSTDRGGYTF. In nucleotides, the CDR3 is TGCGCCAGCAGCCAGACAAACTCAACCGACAGGGGTGGCTACACCTTC.

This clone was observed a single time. The CDR3 region has the DNA TGTGCCAGCAGCCCGGGGGTAAGCGGGAGCACAGATACGCAGTATTTT. Its protein product is CASSPGVSGSTDTQYF. The chain employs TRBV6-6 and TRBJ2-3, with D maybe TRBD2 (6 bases). This CDR3 comprises 16 residues. Trimming left V 6 bases short and J 0 bases short, with 16 bases between. Germline CDR1 and CDR2: MNHNY and SVGAGI (reference sequence).

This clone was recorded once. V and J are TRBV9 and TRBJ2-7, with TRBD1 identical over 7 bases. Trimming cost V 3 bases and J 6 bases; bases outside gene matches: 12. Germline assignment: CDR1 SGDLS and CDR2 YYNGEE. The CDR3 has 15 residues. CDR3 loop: CASSAQTGRFGEQYF. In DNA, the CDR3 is TGTGCCAGCAGCGCCCAGACAGGGCGCTTTGGCGAGCAGTACTTC. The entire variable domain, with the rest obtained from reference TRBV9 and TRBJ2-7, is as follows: DSGVTQTPKHLITATGQRVTLRCSPRSGDLSVYWYQQSLDQGLQFLIQYYNGEERAKGNILERFSAQQFPDLHSELNLSSLELGDSALYFCASSAQTGRFGEQYFGPGTRLTVT.

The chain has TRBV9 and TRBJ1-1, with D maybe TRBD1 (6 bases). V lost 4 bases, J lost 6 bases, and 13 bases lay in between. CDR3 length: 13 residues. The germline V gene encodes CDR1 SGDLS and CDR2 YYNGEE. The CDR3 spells CASSSRTEPEAFF. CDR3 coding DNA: TGTGCCAGCAGCTCGCGGACAGAACCTGAAGCTTTCTTT.

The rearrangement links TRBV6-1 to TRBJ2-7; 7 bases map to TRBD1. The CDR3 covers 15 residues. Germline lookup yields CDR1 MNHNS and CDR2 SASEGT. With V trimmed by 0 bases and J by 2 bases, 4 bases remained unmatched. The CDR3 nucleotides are TGTGCCAGCAGTGAAGCGCCGGGGACAGCCTACGAGCAGTACTTC. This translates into CASSEAPGTAYEQYF.

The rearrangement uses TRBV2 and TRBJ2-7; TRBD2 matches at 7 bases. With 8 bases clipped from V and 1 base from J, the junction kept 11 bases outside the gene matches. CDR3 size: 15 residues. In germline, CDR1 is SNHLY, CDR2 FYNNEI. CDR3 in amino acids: CASSSFMGGSYEQYF. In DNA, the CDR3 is TGTGCCAGCTCTTCGTTCATGGGGGGGTCCTACGAGCAGTACTTC. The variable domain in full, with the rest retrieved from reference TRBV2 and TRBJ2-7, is EPEVTQTPSHQVTQMGQEVILRCVPISNHLYFYWYRQILGQKVEFLVSFYNNEISEKSEIFDDQFSVERPDGSNFTLKIRSTKLEDSAMYFCASSSFMGGSYEQYFGPGTRLTVT.

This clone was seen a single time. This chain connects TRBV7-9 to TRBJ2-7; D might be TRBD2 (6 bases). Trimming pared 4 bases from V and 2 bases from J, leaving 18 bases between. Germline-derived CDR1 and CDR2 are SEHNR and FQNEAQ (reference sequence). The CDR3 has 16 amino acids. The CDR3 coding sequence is TGTGCCAGCAGCTACCTCCGGGAACGCGGGGCCTACGAGCAGTACTTC. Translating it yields CASSYLRERGAYEQYF. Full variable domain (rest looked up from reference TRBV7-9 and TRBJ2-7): DTGVSQNPRHKITKRGQNVTFRCDPISEHNRLYWYRQTLGQGPEFLTYFQNEAQLEKSRLLSDRFSAERPKGSFSTLEIQRTEQGDSAMYLCASSYLRERGAYEQYFGPGTRLTVT.

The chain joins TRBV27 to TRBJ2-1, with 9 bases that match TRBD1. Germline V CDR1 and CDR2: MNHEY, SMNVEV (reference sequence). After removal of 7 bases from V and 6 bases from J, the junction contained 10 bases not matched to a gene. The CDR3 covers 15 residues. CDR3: CASNLPPGQGNEQFF. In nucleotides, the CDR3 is TGTGCCAGCAACCTACCCCCGGGACAGGGCAATGAGCAGTTCTTC.

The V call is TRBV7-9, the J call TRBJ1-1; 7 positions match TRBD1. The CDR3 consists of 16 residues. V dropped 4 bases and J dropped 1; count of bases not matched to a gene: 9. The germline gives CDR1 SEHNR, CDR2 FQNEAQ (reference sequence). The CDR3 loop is CASSWVRGIGNTEAFF. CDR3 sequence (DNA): TGTGCCAGCAGCTGGGTCAGGGGGATTGGGAACACTGAAGCTTTCTTT. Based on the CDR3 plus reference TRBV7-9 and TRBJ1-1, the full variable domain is DTGVSQNPRHKITKRGQNVTFRCDPISEHNRLYWYRQTLGQGPEFLTYFQNEAQLEKSRLLSDRFSAERPKGSFSTLEIQRTEQGDSAMYLCASSWVRGIGNTEAFFGQGTRLTVV.

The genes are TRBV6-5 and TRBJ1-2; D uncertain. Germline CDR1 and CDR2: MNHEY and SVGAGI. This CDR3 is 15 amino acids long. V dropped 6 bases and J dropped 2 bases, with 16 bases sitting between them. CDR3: CASSPRGGGNYGYTF. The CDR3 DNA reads TGTGCCAGCAGCCCGCGGGGAGGAGGGAACTATGGCTACACCTTC.